This T cell receptor (delta chain) stems from a study of gamma-delta chains in newborns, infants, children. About the study: Polyclonal expansion of innate γδ T cells after birth follows microbial exposure.

TCRdb repeated clone calling on the reads with CATT. Altogether 1,500 to 2,000 delta-chain clones are present, about 8% being singletons, with the ten largest covering roughly 15%. As to this clone: At one end the junction does not follow the germline gene, possibly because of a read error.

The clonotype was recovered from a child who was a newborn, infant or young child, either healthy, febrile or measles-vaccinated (not recorded which). The sequenced sample consisted of blood.

As DNA, the CDR3 is TGTGCTCTTGGGGAACTGTCGTGGGACTGGGGGATAGCTAAGCAGCCTGCAGCACAACTCTTCTTC. The encoded protein is CALGELSWDWGIAKQPAAQLFF. The chain is built from TRDV1 and TRDJ2, with TRDD3 matching over 11 bases. Per germline, CDR1 TSWWSYY and CDR2 QGS. The CDR3 runs to 22 residues.